A selection of T cell receptor beta chains follows, all from one sample in a study of cytomegalovirus exposure and HLA in healthy donors. The protocol was immunoSEQ multiplex PCR, while the TCRdb copy is restricted to in-frame clones and leaves out a portion. The sample has 100,000 to 150,000 clones, 77% seen once. Sequenced material: PBMCs. Source of these receptors: a woman aged 40 to 50 in good health and CMV-seropositive. Each CDR3 is given with its conserved first and last residue. The order of the fields is J gene, clone size, D gene, V gene, CDR3 protein, CDR3 DNA. D genes are given only for firm matches. For some rows the clone size is stated as once, few or many, or as a class when expanded; others skip it.

J: TRBJ1-1; size: NA; D: NA; V: TRBV19; CDR3: CASSPLLNTEAFF; DNA: TGTGCCAGTAGTCCCCTTTTGAACACTGAAGCTTTCTTT
J: TRBJ2-2; size: NA; D: NA; V: TRBV6-5; CDR3: CASKYSQGGELFF; DNA: TGTGCCAGCAAGTACTCTCAGGGCGGGGAGCTGTTTTTT
J: TRBJ2-3; size: few; D: NA; V: TRBV2; CDR3: CARSPLQGADTQYF; DNA: TGTGCCAGGTCGCCCCTACAGGGCGCAGATACGCAGTATTTT
J: TRBJ1-3; size: NA; D: NA; V: TRBV2; CDR3: CASSVFRTAGNTIYF; DNA: TGTGCCAGCAGTGTCTTCAGGACAGCTGGAAACACCATATATTTT
J: TRBJ2-7; size: NA; D: TRBD1; V: TRBV2; CDR3: CASSETTGRSSEQYF; DNA: TGTGCCAGCAGTGAAACGACAGGGCGATCCTCCGAGCAGTACTTC
J: TRBJ2-7; size: NA; D: TRBD2; V: TRBV9; CDR3: CASSVATGGGPYEQYF; DNA: TGTGCCAGCAGCGTAGCTACCGGGGGGGGGCCCTACGAGCAGTACTTC
J: TRBJ2-1; size: NA; D: NA; V: TRBV14; CDR3: CASSQVVGIYNEQFF; DNA: TGTGCCAGCAGCCAAGTGGTCGGGATCTACAATGAGCAGTTCTTC
J: TRBJ1-1; size: NA; D: TRBD1; V: TRBV6-6; CDR3: CASKKGQLNTEAFF; DNA: TGTGCCAGCAAGAAGGGACAGCTGAACACTGAAGCTTTCTTT
J: TRBJ1-4; size: NA; D: NA; V: TRBV28; CDR3: CASSPVGEFGGSEKLFF; DNA: TGTGCCAGCAGCCCTGTGGGGGAGTTCGGGGGGTCGGAAAAACTGTTTTTT
J: TRBJ1-2; size: NA; D: TRBD1; V: TRBV11-2; CDR3: CASSSVRGNYGYTF; DNA: TGTGCCAGCAGCTCGGTCAGGGGGAACTATGGCTACACCTTC
J: TRBJ1-4; size: NA; D: NA; V: TRBV15; CDR3: CATAAGTNEKLFF; DNA: TGTGCCACTGCGGCGGGAACTAATGAAAAACTGTTTTTT
J: TRBJ1-1; size: once; D: NA; V: TRBV2; CDR3: CASSDGPYGNTEAFF; DNA: TGTGCCAGCAGTGACGGTCCTTATGGGAACACTGAAGCTTTCTTT
J: TRBJ1-3; size: NA; D: NA; V: TRBV6-5; CDR3: CASSYSHNSGNTIYF; DNA: TGTGCCAGCAGTTATTCCCACAACTCTGGAAACACCATATATTTT
J: TRBJ2-7; size: NA; D: NA; V: TRBV5-4; CDR3: CASSQGVGTYEQYF; DNA: TGTGCCAGCAGCCAAGGGGTCGGAACCTACGAGCAGTACTTC
J: TRBJ2-7; size: NA; D: TRBD2; V: TRBV5-1; CDR3: CASSLAGGSSGEQYF; DNA: TGCGCCAGCAGCTTGGCGGGCGGGAGTAGTGGCGAGCAGTACTTC
J: TRBJ1-2; size: NA; D: TRBD1; V: TRBV28; CDR3: CASSLLGDRGNGYTF; DNA: TGTGCCAGCAGTTTATTGGGGGACAGGGGAAATGGCTACACCTTC
J: TRBJ2-7; size: NA; D: TRBD2; V: TRBV2; CDR3: CASTPLTSGSVHEQYF; DNA: TGTGCCAGCACGCCACTTACTAGCGGGAGTGTACACGAGCAGTACTTC
J: TRBJ1-2; size: few; D: TRBD1; V: TRBV29-1; CDR3: CSVGAGLDRGGGYTF; DNA: TGCAGCGTTGGAGCCGGATTGGACAGGGGAGGCGGCTACACCTTC
J: TRBJ1-4; size: NA; D: NA; V: TRBV18; CDR3: CASSPMGLNEKLFF; DNA: TGTGCCAGCTCACCAATGGGGCTCAATGAAAAACTGTTTTTT
J: TRBJ2-2; size: NA; D: NA; V: TRBV2; CDR3: CASMPGGPNTGELFF; DNA: TGTGCCAGCATGCCCGGGGGGCCGAACACCGGGGAGCTGTTTTTT
J: TRBJ1-4; size: NA; D: TRBD1; V: TRBV6-5; CDR3: CASSEGEGQALFF; DNA: TGTGCCAGCAGTGAAGGAGAGGGACAGGCACTGTTTTTT
J: TRBJ2-3; size: NA; D: NA; V: TRBV7-8; CDR3: CASRPQSGGPRTGTQYF; DNA: TGTGCCAGCAGACCACAAAGCGGAGGGCCGAGGACAGGTACGCAGTATTTT
J: TRBJ2-1; size: NA; D: NA; V: TRBV4-1; CDR3: CASSQERINNEQFF; DNA: TGCGCCAGCAGCCAAGAGAGGATCAACAATGAGCAGTTCTTC
J: TRBJ1-4; size: NA; D: TRBD1; V: TRBV30; CDR3: CAWSVPTTGLNEKLFF; DNA: TGTGCCTGGAGTGTACCAACGACAGGGCTTAATGAAAAACTGTTTTTT
J: TRBJ2-7; size: NA; D: TRBD1; V: TRBV10-3; CDR3: CAIRPGTGGETEQYF; DNA: TGTGCCATCAGACCCGGGACAGGGGGCGAAACCGAGCAGTACTTC
J: TRBJ2-1; size: NA; D: NA; V: TRBV5-5; CDR3: CASSPLTVYNEQFF; DNA: TGTGCCAGCAGCCCGTTGACAGTTTACAATGAGCAGTTCTTC
J: TRBJ2-6; size: NA; D: TRBD2; V: TRBV12-5; CDR3: CASGYLAGGRLSGANVLTF; DNA: TGTGCTAGTGGCTACCTAGCGGGAGGGAGACTCTCTGGGGCCAACGTCCTGACTTTC
J: TRBJ2-3; size: few; D: TRBD1; V: TRBV2; CDR3: CASSPGQGLGTQYF; DNA: TGTGCCAGCAGTCCGGGACAGGGGTTGGGTACGCAGTATTTT
J: TRBJ1-1; size: few; D: NA; V: TRBV18; CDR3: CASSPPKGVPTEAFF; DNA: TGTGCCAGCTCACCACCTAAGGGGGTCCCCACTGAAGCTTTCTTT
J: TRBJ1-2; size: NA; D: NA; V: TRBV6-1; CDR3: CASSARQSSNYGYTF; DNA: TGTGCCAGCAGTGCTAGACAGAGCTCTAACTATGGCTACACCTTC
J: TRBJ2-7; size: NA; D: NA; V: TRBV5-1; CDR3: CASSITGSDSYEQYF; DNA: TGCGCCAGCAGCATAACAGGGTCGGACTCCTACGAGCAGTACTTC
J: TRBJ2-7; size: few; D: TRBD2; V: TRBV28; CDR3: CASSHPGGGKSREQYF; DNA: TGTGCCAGCAGTCACCCCGGGGGGGGGAAATCAAGGGAGCAGTACTTC
J: TRBJ2-1; size: NA; D: TRBD2; V: TRBV4-1; CDR3: CASSRLGLAGAVTNNEQFF; DNA: TGCGCCAGCAGCCGATTAGGACTAGCGGGCGCCGTAACCAACAATGAGCAGTTCTTC
J: TRBJ2-1; size: NA; D: TRBD2; V: TRBV10-3; CDR3: CAISESGTSGRNEQFF; DNA: TGTGCCATCAGTGAGTCAGGGACTAGCGGGAGAAATGAGCAGTTCTTC
J: TRBJ1-1; size: NA; D: TRBD1; V: TRBV7-9; CDR3: CASSSTGVPEAFF; DNA: TGTGCCAGCAGCTCGACAGGGGTCCCCGAAGCTTTCTTT
J: TRBJ2-1; size: NA; D: TRBD1; V: TRBV6-1; CDR3: CASTQGQGPYNEQFF; DNA: TGTGCCAGCACCCAAGGACAGGGCCCTTACAATGAGCAGTTCTTC
J: TRBJ2-5; size: few; D: NA; V: TRBV5-4; CDR3: CASSFTAAPQETQYF; DNA: TGTGCCAGCAGCTTCACAGCGGCCCCCCAAGAGACCCAGTACTTC
J: TRBJ2-4; size: few; D: TRBD2; V: TRBV7-2; CDR3: CASNSGGARNIQYF; DNA: TGTGCCAGCAATTCGGGGGGGGCAAGAAACATTCAGTACTTC
J: TRBJ2-1; size: NA; D: TRBD2; V: TRBV19; CDR3: CASSKGTINNEQFF; DNA: TGTGCCAGTAGTAAAGGGACTATAAACAATGAGCAGTTCTTC
J: TRBJ2-5; size: NA; D: TRBD1; V: TRBV6-6; CDR3: CASSLDRDVKTQYF; DNA: TGTGCCAGCAGCTTGGACAGGGACGTGAAGACCCAGTACTTC
J: TRBJ1-2; size: NA; D: NA; V: TRBV5-1; CDR3: CASSLAISYGYTF; DNA: TGCGCCAGCAGCTTGGCCATTTCCTATGGCTACACCTTC
J: TRBJ2-5; size: NA; D: TRBD2; V: TRBV28; CDR3: CASTFGGSGSAETQYF; DNA: TGTGCCAGCACTTTCGGGGGTAGCGGGAGTGCAGAGACCCAGTACTTC
J: TRBJ2-7; size: NA; D: TRBD1; V: TRBV29-1; CDR3: CSVGLDRREQYF; DNA: TGCAGCGTTGGTCTGGACAGGAGGGAGCAGTACTTC
J: TRBJ1-2; size: NA; D: TRBD1; V: TRBV5-4; CDR3: CASSTETGDYGYTF; DNA: TGTGCCAGCAGCACCGAGACAGGGGACTATGGCTACACCTTC
J: TRBJ2-7; size: once; D: TRBD2; V: TRBV5-4; CDR3: CASSPGTSGHRSSYEQYF; DNA: TGTGCCAGCAGCCCCGGGACTAGCGGCCACCGTAGCTCCTACGAGCAGTACTTC
J: TRBJ1-1; size: NA; D: TRBD1; V: TRBV7-3; CDR3: CASSPGQGDTEAFF; DNA: TGTGCCAGCAGCCCCGGACAGGGCGACACTGAAGCTTTCTTT
J: TRBJ2-7; size: NA; D: NA; V: TRBV28; CDR3: CASSSGTPREQYF; DNA: TGTGCCAGCAGCTCCGGGACTCCCAGGGAGCAGTACTTC
J: TRBJ1-5; size: few; D: TRBD1; V: TRBV11-2; CDR3: CASSLARFRGREQPQHF; DNA: TGTGCCAGCAGCTTAGCCAGATTCAGGGGGCGCGAGCAGCCCCAGCATTTT
J: TRBJ2-2; size: NA; D: NA; V: TRBV4-1; CDR3: CASSQALLRQNTGELFF; DNA: TGCGCCAGCAGCCAAGCCCTTTTGCGCCAGAACACCGGGGAGCTGTTTTTT
J: TRBJ2-7; size: many; D: TRBD2; V: TRBV2; CDR3: CASSEREAGWYYEQYF; DNA: TGTGCCAGCAGTGAAAGGGAAGCGGGATGGTACTACGAGCAGTACTTC
J: TRBJ2-3; size: NA; D: TRBD2; V: TRBV7-6; CDR3: CASSPSRLAGGPGRDTQYF; DNA: TGTGCCAGCAGCCCTAGTCGTCTAGCGGGAGGGCCAGGGAGAGATACGCAGTATTTT
J: TRBJ2-7; size: NA; D: TRBD1; V: TRBV30; CDR3: CAWSPGDRDYEQYF; DNA: TGTGCCTGGAGTCCCGGGGACAGGGACTACGAGCAGTACTTC
J: TRBJ2-3; size: few; D: NA; V: TRBV6-5; CDR3: CASSPGGDTQYF; DNA: TGTGCCAGCAGCCCCGGGGGAGATACGCAGTATTTT